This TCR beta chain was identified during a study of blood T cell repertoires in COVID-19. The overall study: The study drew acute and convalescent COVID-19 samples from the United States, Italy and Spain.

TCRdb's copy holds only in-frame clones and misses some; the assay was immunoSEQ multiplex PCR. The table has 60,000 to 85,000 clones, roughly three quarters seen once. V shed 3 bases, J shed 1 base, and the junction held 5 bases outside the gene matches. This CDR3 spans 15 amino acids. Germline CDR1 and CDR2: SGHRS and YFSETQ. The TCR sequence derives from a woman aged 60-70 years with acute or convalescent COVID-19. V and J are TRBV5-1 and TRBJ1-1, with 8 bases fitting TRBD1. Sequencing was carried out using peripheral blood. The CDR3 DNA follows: TGCGCCAGCAGCTACCAGACAGGGGAGAACACTGAAGCTTTCTTT. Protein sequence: CASSYQTGENTEAFF. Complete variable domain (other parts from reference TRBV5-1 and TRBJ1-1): KAGVTQTPRYLIKTRGQQVTLSCSPISGHRSVSWYQQTPGQGLQFLFEYFSETQRNKGNFPGRFSGRQFSNSRSEMNVSTLELGDSALYLCASSYQTGENTEAFFGQGTRLTVV.